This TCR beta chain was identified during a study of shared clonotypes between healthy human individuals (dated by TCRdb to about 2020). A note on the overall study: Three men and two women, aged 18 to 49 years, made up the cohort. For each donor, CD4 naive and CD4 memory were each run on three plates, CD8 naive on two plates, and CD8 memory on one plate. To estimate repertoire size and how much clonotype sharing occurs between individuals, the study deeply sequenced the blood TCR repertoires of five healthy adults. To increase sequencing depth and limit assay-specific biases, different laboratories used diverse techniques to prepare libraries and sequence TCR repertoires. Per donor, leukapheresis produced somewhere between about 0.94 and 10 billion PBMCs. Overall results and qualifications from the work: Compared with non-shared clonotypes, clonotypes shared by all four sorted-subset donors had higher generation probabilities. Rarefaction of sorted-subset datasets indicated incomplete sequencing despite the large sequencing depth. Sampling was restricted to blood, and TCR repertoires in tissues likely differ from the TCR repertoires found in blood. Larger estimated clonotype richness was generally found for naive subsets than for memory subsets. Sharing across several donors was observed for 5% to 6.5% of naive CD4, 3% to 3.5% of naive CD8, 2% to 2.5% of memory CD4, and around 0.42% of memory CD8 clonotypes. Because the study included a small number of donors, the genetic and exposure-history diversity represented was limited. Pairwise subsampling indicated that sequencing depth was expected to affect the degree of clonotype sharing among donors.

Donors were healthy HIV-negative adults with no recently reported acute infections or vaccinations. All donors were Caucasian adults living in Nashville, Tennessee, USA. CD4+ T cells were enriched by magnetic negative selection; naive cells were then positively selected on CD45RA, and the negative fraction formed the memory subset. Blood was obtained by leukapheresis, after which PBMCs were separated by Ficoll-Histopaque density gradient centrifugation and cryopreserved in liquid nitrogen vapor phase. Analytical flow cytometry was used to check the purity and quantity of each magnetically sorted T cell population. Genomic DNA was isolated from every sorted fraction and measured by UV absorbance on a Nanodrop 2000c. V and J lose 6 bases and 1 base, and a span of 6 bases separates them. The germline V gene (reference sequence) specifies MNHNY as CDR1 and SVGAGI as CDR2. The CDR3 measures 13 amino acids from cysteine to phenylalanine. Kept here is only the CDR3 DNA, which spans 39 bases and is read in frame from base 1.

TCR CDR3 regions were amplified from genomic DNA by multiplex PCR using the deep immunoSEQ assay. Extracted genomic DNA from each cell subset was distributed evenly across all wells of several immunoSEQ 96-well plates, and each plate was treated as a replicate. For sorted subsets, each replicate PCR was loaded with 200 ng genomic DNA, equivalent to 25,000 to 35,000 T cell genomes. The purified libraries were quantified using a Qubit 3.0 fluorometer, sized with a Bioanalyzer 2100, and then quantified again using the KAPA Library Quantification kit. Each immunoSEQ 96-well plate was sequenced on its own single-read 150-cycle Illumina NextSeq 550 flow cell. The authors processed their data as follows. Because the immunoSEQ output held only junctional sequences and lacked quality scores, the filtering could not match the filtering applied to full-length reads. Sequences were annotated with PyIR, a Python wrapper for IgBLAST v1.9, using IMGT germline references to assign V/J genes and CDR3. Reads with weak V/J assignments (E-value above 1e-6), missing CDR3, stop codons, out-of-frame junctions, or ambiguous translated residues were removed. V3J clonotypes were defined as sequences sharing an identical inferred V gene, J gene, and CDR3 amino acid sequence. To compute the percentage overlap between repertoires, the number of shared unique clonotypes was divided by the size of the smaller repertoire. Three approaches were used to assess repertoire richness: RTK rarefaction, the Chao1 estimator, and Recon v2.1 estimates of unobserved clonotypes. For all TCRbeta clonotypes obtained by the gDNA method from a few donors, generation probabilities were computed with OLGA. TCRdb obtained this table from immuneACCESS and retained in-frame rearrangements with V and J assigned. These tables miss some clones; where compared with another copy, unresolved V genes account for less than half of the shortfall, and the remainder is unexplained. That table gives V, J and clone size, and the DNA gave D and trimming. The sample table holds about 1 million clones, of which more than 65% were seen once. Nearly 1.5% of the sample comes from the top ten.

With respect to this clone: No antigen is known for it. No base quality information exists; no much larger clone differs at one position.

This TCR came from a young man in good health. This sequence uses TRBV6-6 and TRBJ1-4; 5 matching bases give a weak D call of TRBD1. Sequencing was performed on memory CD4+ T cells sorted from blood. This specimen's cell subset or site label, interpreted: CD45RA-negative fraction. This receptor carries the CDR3 CASRRGTNEKLFF. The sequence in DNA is TGTGCCAGCAGGAGGGGAACTAATGAAAAACTGTTTTTT.